Shown below are 8 T cell receptor beta chains from a single sample sequenced in a study of blood T cells in healthy people across ages. Sample-barcoded 5' priming and a J-beta primer mix drove a second PCR of about 7 to 11 cycles. TCRdb recomputed calls from the 5' RACE reads with MiXCR, one row per CDR3 protein. This sample carries roughly 680,000 distinct CDR3 sequences, over 20% of them seen once, and the ten largest clones take 3% to 4.5%. Sequencing input: blood. Source of these receptors: a man between 65 and 85 years old in good health.

CDR3: CASSTTVQREGYEQYF. The CDR3 nucleotides are TGTGCCAGCTCAACCACTGTCCAGCGGGAGGGCTACGAGCAGTACTTC. J is TRBJ2-7 and V is TRBV18; 10 bases map to TRBD2. This CDR3 is 16 amino acids long. With V trimmed by 5 bases and J by 3 bases, 10 bases remained unmatched. Germline loops: CDR1 KGHSH, CDR2 LQKENI.

This clonotype came up a few times. The V and J genes are TRBV2 and TRBJ2-1; 12 bases line up with TRBD2. This CDR3 has 15 amino acids. Trimming removed 10 bases from V and 1 base from J; junction bases left unmatched: 5. The germline gives CDR1 SNHLY, CDR2 FYNNEI. The chain's CDR3 is CATRTSGISYNEQFF. CDR3 nucleotides: TGTGCCACCCGGACTAGCGGGATATCCTACAATGAGCAGTTCTTC.

In its sample, this clonotype was seen a few times. This chain connects TRBV5-6 to TRBJ2-5; D gene uncertain. The tail of the sequence fits TRBJ2-1 better, so the J call may be wrong. CDR3 size: 13 residues. From germline, CDR1 is SGHDT and CDR2 YYEEEE. Here the CDR3 DNA reads TGTGCCAGCAGCTTGTTAGGGAAGGTCGAGCAGTTCTTC. Amino acid sequence: CASSLLGKVEQFF.

The chain has TRBV20-1 and TRBJ2-3; the D gene could be TRBD1 or TRBD2 (5 bases each). CDR1 DFQATT and CDR2 SNEGSKA come from the germline V gene (reference sequence). CDR3 size: 14 residues. The ends were cut back, 0 bases at V and 6 bases at J, with 13 bases in the middle. Here the CDR3 DNA reads TGCAGTGCTAGAGATGGGGGTAAGGGGGATACGCAGTATTTT. Translation: CSARDGGKGDTQYF.

V gene TRBV5-1 combines with J gene TRBJ2-3; 10 bases line up with TRBD2. Looked up from germline, CDR1 is SGHRS and CDR2 is YFSETQ. The length of the CDR3 is 14 residues. The trim removed 6 bases at V and 2 bases at J, leaving 3 bases unmatched. The CDR3 is CASNGLAATDTQYF. DNA of the CDR3: TGCGCCAGCAACGGACTAGCGGCCACAGATACGCAGTATTTT.

The CDR3 region has the DNA TGTGCCATCAGTGAGAGACAGGGTCTTAACGAGCAGTACTTC. It specifies CAISERQGLNEQYF. The chain employs TRBV10-3 and TRBJ2-5, with TRBD1 identical over 7 bases. The end of the DNA fits TRBJ2-7 better, so the J call may be wrong. Germline lookup yields CDR1 ENHRY and CDR2 SYGVKD. The CDR3 length is 14 residues.

In the case of this clonotype: The CDR3 end shows no conserved phenylalanine or tryptophan, and so a read error is likely. The chain has TRBV6-2 or TRBV6-3 and TRBJ2-7, with D unresolved. The germline CDR1 and CDR2 sequences are MNHEY and SVGEGT. V lost 5 bases to trimming and J lost 5 bases, with 7 bases between them. There are 11 residues in the CDR3. As DNA, the CDR3 is TGTGCCAGCAGTATATCTAACGAGCAGTACTCC. It yields the protein CASSISNEQYS.

The genes are TRBV3-1 and TRBJ2-5, with 7 bases that match TRBD2. This CDR3 has 15 residues. Trimming at V came to 4 bases and at J to 0 bases, leaving 5 bases not matched to a gene. Germline V gene data show CDR1 as LGHDT and CDR2 as YNNKEL (reference sequence). In DNA, the CDR3 is TGTGCCAGCAGCCCTCGGCTAGCGGACCAAGAGACCCAGTACTTC. It encodes CASSPRLADQETQYF.